This T cell receptor (beta chain) was sequenced for a study of draining lymph node invasion in breast cancer (dated by TCRdb to the early 2020s). General notes on the study: Histology and cytokeratin immunohistochemistry were used to diagnose nodal metastasis, and EpCAM/CD45 flow cytometry was used to confirm the diagnosis. In a separate targeted assay, sorted memory regulatory T cells and memory conventional CD4 T cells were compared across breast cancer tissues by bulk TCR-beta CDR3 sequencing. Matched non-invaded and tumor-invaded tumor-draining lymph nodes plus the primary tumor were contributed by each patient, with both Treg and Tconv subsets profiled. In the separate targeted TCR sequencing, lymph nodes from five patients were covered, and primary tumors were sequenced for three of those patients.

Beyond this particular receptor, the publication reports: Tracking of the top-100 tumor clones could be carried out in just a couple of patients. Within each tissue, roughly 14-25% of Treg TCRs were also found among Tconvs, a result interpreted as suggesting peripheral Treg induction. Some of the top 100 tumor clones were detected in invaded and non-invaded nodes, suggesting recirculation between tumor and draining nodes. Across all tissues in the targeted TCR-seq data, Tregs appeared to be more clonally expanded than Tconvs, and both subsets showed lower diversity in tumor than in lymph nodes. TCRs shared between the Treg and Tconv subsets were viewed as suggestive of, but not proof of, a common clonal origin. The data could not determine whether Treg conversion took place in a particular organ or whether converted Tregs recirculated between nodes and tumor.

Library creation used bulk RNA-seq. Data came from an Illumina HiSeq 2500. In the authors' own workflow: In the separate targeted TCR-seq dataset, CDR3 sequences were extracted from raw reads and quantified using MiXCR version 2.1.5 with default parameters. TCR-beta clones in the separate targeted TCR-seq dataset were defined according to the combination of V gene, J gene and CDR3 sequence. The separate targeted TCR-seq dataset was filtered by first dropping clones with fewer than three counts and then keeping only the 90% most strongly expressed clones in each sample. For each tissue in the separate targeted TCR-seq dataset, Treg-Tconv overlap was calculated by dividing the number of shared clones by the total number of Treg clones and multiplying by 100. TCRdb reanalyzed the raw reads on its own, using fastp at Q25 for trimming and MiXCR for clone calling, and kept in-frame beta chains. Each entry is one CDR3 protein sequence, shown with its most common DNA and genes. The V and J calls come from TCRdb's annotation, not from the publication. This sample lists about 2,600 distinct CDR3 sequences; about 68% were detected once. Together, the top ten hold under 3% of the sample.

With regard to this clonotype: Its recognized antigen is unknown. Per-base qualities were not stored, and no clone one base away is much larger.

From its cysteine to its phenylalanine, the CDR3 spans 13 amino acids. Of the read, only the CDR3 DNA is kept; its 39 bases are in frame from base 1. V is reduced by 11 bases and J by 8 bases, leaving a spacing of 21 bases between them. The germline V gene (reference sequence) sets CDR1 to LNHDA and CDR2 to SQIVND. Memory regulatory T cells were isolated by sorting for CD4+ CD45RA- CD25high cells. Tumor-draining lymph nodes were classified as non-invaded or invaded according to absence or presence of metastatic tumor cells. T cells were pre-enriched with a Miltenyi Pan T Cell isolation kit before staining and sorting. Immunohistochemistry for estrogen receptor, progesterone receptor, HER2 and Ki-67 was used to characterize the primary tumors. Within a few hours after surgery, fresh surgical tissue was processed by cutting the tissue into small fragments. The tissue fragments were enzymatically digested with Liberase TL plus DNase for 20 minutes and then passed through a 40-micrometer strainer. Sorting used a BD FACS Aria II with roughly 96-99% purity, after DAPI live/dead staining. Sorted cells were lysed in TCL buffer and RNA was purified with a Norgen Single Cell RNA purification kit including DNase treatment.

The sequence was obtained from a female donor with luminal breast cancer. This sequence uses TRBV19 and TRBJ1-2; D gene: possibly TRBD1, on 6 matching bases. Sequenced: sorted memory Tregs from a lymph node. Per the publication, the cell subset or site label means: CD45RA-negative sorted CD4+ T cells (memory Tconv or effector/memory Treg). The nucleotide sequence is given as TGTGCCGGCCGCCACCGGGACAAAGGGGGCTACACCTTC. Translated, it gives CAGRHRDKGGYTF.